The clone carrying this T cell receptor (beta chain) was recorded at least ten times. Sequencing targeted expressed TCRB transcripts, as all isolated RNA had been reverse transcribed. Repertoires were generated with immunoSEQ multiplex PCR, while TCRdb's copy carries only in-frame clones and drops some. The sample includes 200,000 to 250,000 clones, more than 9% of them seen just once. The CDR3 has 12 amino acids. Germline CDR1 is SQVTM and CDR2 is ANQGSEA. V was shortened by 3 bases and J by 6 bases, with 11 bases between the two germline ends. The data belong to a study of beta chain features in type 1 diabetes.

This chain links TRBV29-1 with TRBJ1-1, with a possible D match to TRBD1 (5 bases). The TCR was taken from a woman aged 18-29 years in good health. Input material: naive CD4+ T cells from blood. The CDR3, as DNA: TGCAGCGTTGATAGGGGTGGACCTGAAGCTTTCTTT. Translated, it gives CSVDRGGPEAFF.